This T cell receptor (beta chain) was sequenced during a study of T cell responses to AZD1222 COVID-19 vaccine. Study results and caveats: In all cases, repertoires were sampled only after the peak T cell response.

Assay: immunoSEQ multiplex PCR; the TCRdb copy retains only in-frame clones and omits some. The table lists 200,000 or so clones, more than 85% of them singletons. Note on this clone: Its antigen is currently unknown.

The V and J ends lost 5 bases and 4 bases, in that order; junction bases with no gene match: 9. The germline V gene has CDR1 SGHNT and CDR2 YYREEE (reference sequence). The CDR3 is 15 amino acids. Here the sequenced sample was peripheral blood, taken on day 0 of MenACWY control vaccination. The sequence was collected from an adult in good health. The chain is built from TRBV5-4 and TRBJ1-2; 9 positions agree with TRBD1. Written as DNA, the CDR3 is TGTGCCAGCAGTCTCGGACAGGGGTCTGCCTATGGCTACACCTTC. It specifies CASSLGQGSAYGYTF.